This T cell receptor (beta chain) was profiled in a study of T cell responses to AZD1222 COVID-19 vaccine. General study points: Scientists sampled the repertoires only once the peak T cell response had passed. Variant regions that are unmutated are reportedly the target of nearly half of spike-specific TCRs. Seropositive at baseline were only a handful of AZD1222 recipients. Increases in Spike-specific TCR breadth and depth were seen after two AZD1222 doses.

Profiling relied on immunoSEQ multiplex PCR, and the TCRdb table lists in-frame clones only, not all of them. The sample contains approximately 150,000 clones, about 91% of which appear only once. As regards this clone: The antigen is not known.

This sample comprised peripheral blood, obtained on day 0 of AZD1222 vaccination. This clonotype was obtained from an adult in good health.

The CDR3 DNA sequence: TGTGCCAGCAGCGGGGGGGAGCCTAGCTATGGCTACACCTTC. Its protein product is CASSGGEPSYGYTF. V usage is TRBV11-3 and J usage is TRBJ1-2; D is possibly TRBD1 (5 bases). Germline assignment: CDR1 SGHNT and CDR2 YENEEA. The CDR3 runs to 14 residues. With 5 bases removed from V and 4 bases from J, the gap between germline ends came to 14 bases. Full variable domain (rest looked up from reference TRBV11-3 and TRBJ1-2): EAGVVQSPRYKIIEKKQPVAFWCNPISGHNTLYWYLQNLGQGPELLIRYENEEAVDDSQLPKDRFSAERLKGVDSTLKIQPAELGDSAVYLCASSGGEPSYGYTFGSGTRLTVV.